These 8 T cell receptor beta chains share one sample of origin, sequenced in a study of blood T cell repertoires in COVID-19. The table came from immunoSEQ multiplex PCR; TCRdb's copy has only in-frame clones and leaves some out. The repertoire holds approximately 400,000 clones, with more than 70% as singletons. Input material: PBMCs or T cells enriched from blood (not recorded which). The receptor source for this set is a young man who had recovered from COVID-19.

The V gene is TRBV30, the J gene TRBJ1-2; possible D gene TRBD1, 5 bases. Germline V gives CDR1 GTSNPN, CDR2 SVGIG (reference sequence). V lost 0 bases and J 4 bases, leaving 9 bases between the germline ends. This CDR3 spans 13 amino acids. CDR3 coding DNA: TGTGCCTGGAGTGTAACAGGTGCCTATGGCTACACCTTC. Its translation: CAWSVTGAYGYTF.

This clone has just a few counts. The V call is TRBV11-3, the J call TRBJ2-2, with TRBD1 matching over 9 bases. The CDR3 covers 19 residues. Germline CDR1 SGHNT, CDR2 YENEEA. J was trimmed by 1 base and V by 1 base; bases with no gene match: 10. The CDR3 protein is CASSLGLGTGQGNTGELFF. The CDR3 nucleotides read TGTGCCAGCAGCTTAGGTCTCGGTACGGGACAGGGGAACACCGGGGAGCTGTTTTTT.

The chain carries TRBV9 and TRBJ1-2; 9 bases map to TRBD1. The germline gives CDR1 SGDLS, CDR2 YYNGEE. The CDR3 loop spans 19 amino acids. After removal of 3 bases from V and 8 bases from J, the junction contained 23 bases not matched to a gene. CDR3 residues: CASSANVLIREQGARGYTF. DNA for the CDR3: TGTGCCAGCAGCGCAAACGTTTTAATTCGGGAACAGGGGGCGCGAGGCTACACCTTC.

This chain connects TRBV6-5 to TRBJ1-5, with a tentative D call TRBD1 (6 bases). V lost 0 bases, J lost 9 bases, and 12 bases lay in between. The CDR3 totals 14 residues. In germline, CDR1 is MNHEY, CDR2 SVGAGI. In nucleotides, the CDR3 is TGTGCCAGCAGTTACTCGGCAGGGGATACGCCCCAGCATTTT. Protein product: CASSYSAGDTPQHF.

The gene calls are TRBV7-2 and TRBJ1-6; perhaps TRBD1 as D (6 bases). The CDR3 consists of 15 residues. The V gene's germline CDR1 is SGHTA and CDR2 FQGNSA. Trimming left V 3 bases short and J 9 bases short, with 15 bases between. The CDR3 bases are TGTGCCAGCAGCTTTACACAGGGCCTCGTTTCACCCCTCCACTTT. Translating it yields CASSFTQGLVSPLHF.

This sequence joins TRBV30 and TRBJ2-1; 8 nucleotides align to TRBD2. This CDR3 region has 18 residues. Germline trimming cut 0 bases from V and 5 bases from J; bases unmatched to any gene: 15. Germline V gene sequence: CDR1 GTSNPN, CDR2 SVGIG (reference sequence). The CDR3 loop reads CAWSVVRRGAYAHNEQFF. Here the CDR3 DNA reads TGTGCCTGGAGTGTCGTAAGGCGGGGGGCCTACGCCCACAATGAGCAGTTCTTC.

The CDR3 region has the DNA TGCAGCGTTGCGGGACAGGGGGGAAACACCATATATTTT. Protein product: CSVAGQGGNTIYF. The V gene is TRBV29-1, the J gene TRBJ1-3, with 10 bases that match TRBD1. The trim removed 4 bases at V and 4 bases at J, leaving 1 base unmatched. This CDR3 is 13 amino acids long. From germline, CDR1 is SQVTM and CDR2 ANQGSEA.

The CDR3 DNA reads as TGCGCCAGCAGCCAAGGTTGGCAGCGTTACTCTGGAAACACCATATATTTT. Protein product: CASSQGWQRYSGNTIYF. The chain carries TRBV4-3 and TRBJ1-3; D is unresolved. CDR3 length equals 17 residues. Germline values: CDR1 LGHNA, CDR2 YSLEER. V shed 1 base and J shed 0 bases, with 13 bases lying between them.